The 4 T cell receptor beta chains reported below all come from one sample, sequenced in a study of OX40 agonist ivuxolimab in advanced cancers. Using immunoSEQ multiplex PCR, the repertoire was profiled, and TCRdb retains in-frame clones only, with some absent. The sample records 25,000 to 30,000 clones, around nine tenths being singletons. Here the sequenced sample was CD4+ or CD8+ T cells sorted from blood, taken in a trial of the OX40 agonist ivuxolimab. The source is an adult with an advanced solid tumor such as melanoma, head and neck, liver or kidney cancer.

The gene calls are TRBV4-2 and TRBJ2-1, with 8 bases that match TRBD2. J lost 7 bases, V lost 5 bases, and 13 bases had no gene match. Germline V gene sequence: CDR1 LGHNA, CDR2 YNFKEQ. The CDR3 is made up of 16 amino acids. CDR3: CASSEKRGHTGNEQFF. The CDR3 DNA sequence: TGTGCCAGCAGCGAGAAGCGGGGGCACACGGGTAATGAGCAGTTCTTC.

This chain joins TRBV7-3 and TRBJ2-3; 12 bases are shared with TRBD2. The trim removed 5 bases at V and 2 bases at J, leaving 8 bases unmatched. The CDR3 runs 17 residues. The V gene's germline CDR1 is SGHTA and CDR2 FQGTGA. The CDR3 is CASSEPSGGALTDTQYF. The CDR3 DNA reads TGTGCCAGCAGCGAACCTAGCGGGGGGGCCCTCACAGATACGCAGTATTTT.

The rearrangement uses TRBV2 and TRBJ2-7; no reliable D call. The CDR3 extends over 13 amino acids. Germline V gene sequence: CDR1 SNHLY, CDR2 FYNNEI. V lost 5 bases and J 2 bases, leaving 10 bases between the germline ends. The CDR3 nucleotides are TGTGCCAGCAGTTCCACCGGCCCCTACGAGCAGTACTTC. As protein: CASSSTGPYEQYF.

The chain uses TRBV5-1 and TRBJ2-7; a possible D gene is TRBD1 (5 bases). This CDR3 spans 13 amino acids. Germline V gene data show CDR1 as SGHRS and CDR2 as YFSETQ. V lost 1 base and J lost 2, with 7 bases in between. The CDR3 bases are TGCGCCAGCAGCTTGACAGGAACCTACGAGCAGTACTTC. This encodes CASSLTGTYEQYF. The full variable domain, rest sourced from reference TRBV5-1 and TRBJ2-7, is KAGVTQTPRYLIKTRGQQVTLSCSPISGHRSVSWYQQTPGQGLQFLFEYFSETQRNKGNFPGRFSGRQFSNSRSEMNVSTLELGDSALYLCASSLTGTYEQYFGPGTRLTVT.